A selection of T cell receptor beta chains follows, all from one sample in a study of blood T cell repertoires in COVID-19. TCRdb's table, derived via immunoSEQ multiplex PCR, lists solely in-frame clones and lacks some. The table has 72,000 or so clones, approximately 89% seen once; the top ten hold approximately 1.5%. The sequencing sample was made of peripheral blood. The receptors shown here come from a man in his sixties with acute or convalescent COVID-19. Both conserved end residues are part of each CDR3.

V: TRBV6-6
J: TRBJ1-4
CDR3: CATKPGQGNEKLFF

V: TRBV7-2
J: TRBJ2-2
CDR3: CASSLASLNTGELFF

V: TRBV29-1
J: TRBJ1-2
CDR3: CSVTGTPNYGYTF

V: TRBV7-9
J: TRBJ2-5
CDR3: CASTQPQGRETQYF

V: TRBV27
J: TRBJ1-5
CDR3: CASSPPGLGGQPQHF

V: TRBV2
J: TRBJ1-2
CDR3: CASSVPGQRGSSGYGYTF

V: TRBV3-1/TRBV3-2
J: TRBJ1-6
CDR3: CASSHTAARGDSPLHF

V: TRBV5-1
J: TRBJ2-7
CDR3: CASSPSVGDRPYEQYF

V: TRBV10-3
J: TRBJ2-7
CDR3: CAIRDSKNEQYF

V: TRBV12-3/TRBV12-4
J: TRBJ1-2
CDR3: CASSSRTDYGYTF

V: TRBV5-6
J: TRBJ2-2
CDR3: CASRGTGQPNTGELFF

V: TRBV2
J: TRBJ1-2
CDR3: CASSAQAGTVYGYTF

V: TRBV4-1
J: TRBJ1-4
CDR3: CASSQVPGVNEKLFF

V: TRBV7-8
J: TRBJ2-7
CDR3: CASSQRGEQYF

V: TRBV4-1
J: TRBJ1-4
CDR3: CASSQSDRGFDEKLFF

V: TRBV7-2
J: TRBJ2-4
CDR3: CASSLVRGGIQYF

V: TRBV27
J: TRBJ1-4
CDR3: CASSPGPHAPDTNEKLFF

V: TRBV7-2
J: TRBJ1-5
CDR3: CASSFDSSNQPQHF

V: TRBV19
J: TRBJ1-1
CDR3: CASNRWAPGSQAEAFF

V: TRBV24-1
J: TRBJ2-3
CDR3: CATSEPGSTDTQYF

V: TRBV5-5
J: TRBJ2-1
CDR3: CASSSTRSEQFF

V: TRBV3-1/TRBV3-2
J: TRBJ2-5
CDR3: CASRDKYQETQYF

V: TRBV6-5
J: TRBJ1-6
CDR3: CASQTGGSYNSPLHF

V: TRBV7-2
J: TRBJ2-3
CDR3: CASSGRGSRDTDTQYF

V: TRBV7-2
J: TRBJ2-5
CDR3: CASSLDTGFRGETQYF

V: TRBV14
J: TRBJ1-4
CDR3: CASSQDGGRYEKLFF

V: TRBV10-3
J: TRBJ2-3
CDR3: CAIRGRTAGGPNTDTQYF

V: TRBV6-5
J: TRBJ2-1
CDR3: CASSYSEGEQFF

V: TRBV5-4
J: TRBJ2-7
CDR3: CASSSTGAKVGEQYF

V: TRBV7-9
J: TRBJ2-2
CDR3: CASSSYGGTGGSMELFF

V: TRBV3-1/TRBV3-2
J: TRBJ2-3
CDR3: CASSQETEAGTLNTDTQYF

V: TRBV30
J: TRBJ1-1
CDR3: CAWSVLREAFF

V: TRBV7-8
J: TRBJ1-5
CDR3: CASSAGTGGSYSNQPQHF

V: TRBV27
J: TRBJ1-6
CDR3: CASSLYGGDSPLHF

V: TRBV5-1
J: TRBJ1-2
CDR3: CASSFEGGGYTF

V: TRBV27
J: TRBJ1-1
CDR3: CASSLWGGENAFF

V: TRBV19
J: TRBJ1-1
CDR3: CASSIAPRWTEAFF

V: TRBV25-1
J: TRBJ2-7
CDR3: CASSGTGTGANYEQYF